These T cell receptor beta chains were read from a single sample in a study of monozygotic twins with inflammatory bowel disease. Reanalyzing the 5' RACE reads, TCRdb keeps one entry per CDR3 protein, without DNA. Its clone listing holds approximately 420,000 distinct CDR3 sequences. The specimen sequenced was blood. These TCRs come from a human donor with ulcerative colitis or Crohn's disease, or a healthy co-twin of an affected twin (not recorded which). CDR3s include the opening cysteine and the closing phenylalanine or tryptophan.

j_gene,v_gene,CDR3aa
TRBJ2-5,TRBV9,CASSAPGLATGETQYF
TRBJ2-3,TRBV20-1,CSASAGLTDTQYF
TRBJ1-2,TRBV18,CASSPLRHTSNYGYTF
TRBJ2-5,TRBV7-6,CASSSGGGTSSVETQYF
TRBJ2-7,TRBV18,CASSPGVRADEQYF
TRBJ2-1,TRBV6-1,CASRPGLAGDDEQFF
TRBJ2-3,TRBV18,CASSPGLAGVFTDTQYF
TRBJ1-1,TRBV4-2,CASSQDGNTEAFF
TRBJ2-2,TRBV6-5,CASHLEWAGELFF
TRBJ1-1,TRBV28,CASLPYGEIAAFF
TRBJ2-3,TRBV7-2,CASSLEAGRLTDTQYF
TRBJ2-1,TRBV12-2,CASRLDRRTSLWDEQFF
TRBJ2-1,TRBV29-1,CSVGDMVNNEQFF
TRBJ2-3,TRBV20-1,CSALAGGSTDTQYF
TRBJ2-1,TRBV7-7,CASSLNDNRNEQFF
TRBJ1-5,TRBV5-8,CASSANRGNQPQHF
TRBJ2-7,TRBV5-1,CASSLSPGGSRPYEQYF
TRBJ2-3,TRBV27,CASSFRGFGTDTQYF
TRBJ2-7,TRBV2,CASSEGWGPNYEQYF
TRBJ2-5,TRBV4-1,CASSQTPSGSVETQYF
TRBJ1-1,TRBV7-2,CASSFRKDSNTEAFF
TRBJ2-3,TRBV30,CAWSVRRQRTDTQYF
TRBJ1-4,TRBV18,CASSPLTATNEKLFF
TRBJ1-3,TRBV4-1,CASSFRQERGENTIYF
TRBJ1-6,TRBV20-1,CSARVQGVSPLHF
TRBJ2-7,TRBV7-9,CASSPRDRVSYEQYF
TRBJ2-3,TRBV29-1,CSVDQAYTDTQYF
TRBJ2-5,TRBV5-1,CASSPGLAEETQYF
TRBJ2-1,TRBV24-1,CATSDFTGARMFF